This T cell receptor (beta chain) was recovered during a study of cytomegalovirus exposure and HLA in healthy donors. Primers for the PCR totalled 60 Vbeta and 13 Jbeta. Only in-frame clones appear in the TCRdb table, and some are missing; sequencing was by immunoSEQ multiplex PCR. The sample records 150,000 to 200,000 clones, roughly 80% being singletons. Worth noting for this clone: Its specificity is not known.

Study-wide findings and caveats: Analyzed later, association rates of TCRs varied across HLA loci, with DRB1 most and HLA-C fewest. Donors were assumed by presence/absence analyses to have roughly uniform sequencing depth.

Between the trimmed V and J ends, which lost 3 bases and 0 bases, there was a span of 14 bases. The germline gives CDR1 MDHEN, CDR2 SYDVKM. The CDR3 is 16 residues long. The TCR comes from a human donor in good health. The genes are TRBV28 and TRBJ1-2; a possible D gene is TRBD1 (5 bases). Sequencing used PBMCs. CDR3 amino acids: CASSFGRALTNYGYTF. CDR3 nucleotides: TGTGCCAGCAGTTTCGGCAGGGCCCTTACTAACTATGGCTACACCTTC.